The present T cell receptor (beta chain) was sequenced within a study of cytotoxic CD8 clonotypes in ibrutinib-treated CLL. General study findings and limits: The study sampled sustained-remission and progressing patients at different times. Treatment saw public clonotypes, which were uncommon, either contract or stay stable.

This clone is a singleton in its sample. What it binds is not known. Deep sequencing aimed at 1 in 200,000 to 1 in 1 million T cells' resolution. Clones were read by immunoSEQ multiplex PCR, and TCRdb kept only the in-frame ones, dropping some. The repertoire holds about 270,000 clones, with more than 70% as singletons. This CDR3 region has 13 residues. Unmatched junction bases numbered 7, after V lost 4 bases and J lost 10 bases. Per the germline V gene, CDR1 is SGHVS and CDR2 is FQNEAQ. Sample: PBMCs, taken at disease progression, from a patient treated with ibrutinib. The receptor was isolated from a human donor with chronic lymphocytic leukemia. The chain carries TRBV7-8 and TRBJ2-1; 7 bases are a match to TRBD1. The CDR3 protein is CASSSPGTAEQFF. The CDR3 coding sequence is TGTGCCAGCAGCTCCCCTGGGACAGCCGAGCAGTTCTTC.